The present TCR beta chain was sequenced within a study of OX40 agonist ivuxolimab in advanced cancers. Looking at the study overall: Patients were dosed with the agonistic anti-OX40 (CD134) antibody ivuxolimab.

Only in-frame clones appear in the TCRdb table, and some are missing; sequencing was by immunoSEQ multiplex PCR. The repertoire holds roughly 76,000 clones, with more than 85% as singletons. V lost 3 bases and J lost 2, with 8 bases in between. Germline CDR1 MNHEY, CDR2 SMNVEV (reference sequence). CDR3 size: 14 residues. The sampling schedule covered blood at baseline, cycle 4 day 1, and cycle 7 day 1. The rearrangement joins TRBV27 to TRBJ1-5; no clear D. The sequence derives from an adult with an advanced solid tumor such as melanoma, head and neck, liver or kidney cancer. This material consisted of CD4+ or CD8+ T cells sorted from blood, taken in a trial of the OX40 agonist ivuxolimab. The CDR3 sequence: CASSLDAGNQPQHF. CDR3 DNA sequence: TGTGCCAGCAGTTTGGACGCGGGCAATCAGCCCCAGCATTTT.